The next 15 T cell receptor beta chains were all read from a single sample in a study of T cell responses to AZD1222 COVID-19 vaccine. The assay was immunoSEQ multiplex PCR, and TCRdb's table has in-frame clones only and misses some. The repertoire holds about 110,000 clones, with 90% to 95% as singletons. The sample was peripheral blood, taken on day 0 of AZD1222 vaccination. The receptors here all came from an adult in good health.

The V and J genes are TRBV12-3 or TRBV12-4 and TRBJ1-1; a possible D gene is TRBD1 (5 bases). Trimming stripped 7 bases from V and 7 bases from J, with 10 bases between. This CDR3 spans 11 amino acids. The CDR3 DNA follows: TGTGCCAGCATCCAGGGCCTTGAAGCTTTCTTT. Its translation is CASIQGLEAFF.

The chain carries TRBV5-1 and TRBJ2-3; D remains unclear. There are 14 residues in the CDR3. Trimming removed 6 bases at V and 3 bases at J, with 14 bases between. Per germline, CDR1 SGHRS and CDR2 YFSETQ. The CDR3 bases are TGCGCCAGCACCGAAGCTGCCCAAACAGATACGCAGTATTTT. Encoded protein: CASTEAAQTDTQYF.

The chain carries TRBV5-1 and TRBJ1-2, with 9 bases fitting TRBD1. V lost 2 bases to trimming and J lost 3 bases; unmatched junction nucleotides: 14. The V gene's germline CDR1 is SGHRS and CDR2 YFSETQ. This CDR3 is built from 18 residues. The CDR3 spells CASSLYPGTGYGDYGYTF. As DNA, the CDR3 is TGCGCCAGCAGCTTATACCCCGGGACAGGGTACGGGGACTATGGCTACACCTTC. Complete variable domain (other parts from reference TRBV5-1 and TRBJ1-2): KAGVTQTPRYLIKTRGQQVTLSCSPISGHRSVSWYQQTPGQGLQFLFEYFSETQRNKGNFPGRFSGRQFSNSRSEMNVSTLELGDSALYLCASSLYPGTGYGDYGYTFGSGTRLTVV.

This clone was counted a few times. The CDR3 sequence: CASSQYFFKNTEAFF. The DNA of the CDR3 is TGCGCCAGCAGCCAGTACTTTTTTAAGAACACTGAAGCTTTCTTT. The V call is TRBV4-3, the J call TRBJ1-1, with no clear D. The CDR3 has 15 residues. Looked up from germline, CDR1 is LGHNA and CDR2 is YSLEER. Between the trimmed V and J ends, which lost 3 bases and 1 base, there was a span of 12 bases.

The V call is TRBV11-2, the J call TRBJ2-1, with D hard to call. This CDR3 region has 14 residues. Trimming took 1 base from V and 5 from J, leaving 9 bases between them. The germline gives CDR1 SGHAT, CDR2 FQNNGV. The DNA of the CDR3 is TGTGCCAGCAGCTTAGGGGCATCAAACAATGAGCAGTTCTTC. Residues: CASSLGASNNEQFF.

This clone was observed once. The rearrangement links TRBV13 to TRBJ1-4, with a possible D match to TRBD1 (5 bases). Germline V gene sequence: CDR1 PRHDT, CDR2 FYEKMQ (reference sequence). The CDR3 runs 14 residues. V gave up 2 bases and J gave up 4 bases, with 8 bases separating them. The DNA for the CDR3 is TGTGCCAGCAGCTTAAAAGGGGTTAATGAAAAACTGTTTTTT. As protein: CASSLKGVNEKLFF.

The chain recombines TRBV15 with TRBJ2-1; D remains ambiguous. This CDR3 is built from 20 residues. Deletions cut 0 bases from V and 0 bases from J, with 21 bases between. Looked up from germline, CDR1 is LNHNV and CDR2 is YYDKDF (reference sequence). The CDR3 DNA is TGTGCCACCAGCAGAGATTTGACCCTGCGCGAGTTACGCTCCTACAATGAGCAGTTCTTC. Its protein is CATSRDLTLRELRSYNEQFF.

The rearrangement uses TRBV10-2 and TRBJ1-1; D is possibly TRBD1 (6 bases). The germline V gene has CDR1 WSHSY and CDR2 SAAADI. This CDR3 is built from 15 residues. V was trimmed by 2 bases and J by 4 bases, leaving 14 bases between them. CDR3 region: CASSEVGGAGTEAFF. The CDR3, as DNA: TGCGCCAGCAGTGAGGTGGGGGGCGCGGGCACTGAAGCTTTCTTT.

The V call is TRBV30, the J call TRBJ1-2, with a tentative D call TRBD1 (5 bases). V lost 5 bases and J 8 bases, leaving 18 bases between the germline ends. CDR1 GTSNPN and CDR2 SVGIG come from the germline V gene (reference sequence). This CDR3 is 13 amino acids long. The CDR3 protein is CAWGRGVAFGYTF. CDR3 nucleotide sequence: TGTGCCTGGGGGCGGGGGGTCGCGTTCGGCTACACCTTC. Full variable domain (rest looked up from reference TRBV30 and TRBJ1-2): SQTIHQWPATLVQPVGSPLSLECTVEGTSNPNLYWYRQAAGRGLQLLFYSVGIGQISSEVPQNLSASRPQDRQFILSSKKLLLSDSGFYLCAWGRGVAFGYTFGSGTRLTVV.

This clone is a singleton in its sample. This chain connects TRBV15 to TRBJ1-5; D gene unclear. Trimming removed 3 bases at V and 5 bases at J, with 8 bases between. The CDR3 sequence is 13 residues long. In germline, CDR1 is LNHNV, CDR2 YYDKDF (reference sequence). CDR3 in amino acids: CATSSSIYQPQHF. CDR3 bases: TGTGCCACCAGCAGTAGTATCTATCAGCCCCAGCATTTT.

CDR3 in amino acids: CASNTGQGPKETQYF. The DNA for the CDR3 is TGCGCCAGCAACACCGGACAGGGGCCAAAAGAGACCCAGTACTTC. The V call is TRBV5-1, the J call TRBJ2-5; 9 positions agree with TRBD1. CDR3 length: 15 residues. From germline, CDR1 is SGHRS and CDR2 YFSETQ. J gave up 3 bases and V 6 bases, and 9 bases lay outside the gene matches.

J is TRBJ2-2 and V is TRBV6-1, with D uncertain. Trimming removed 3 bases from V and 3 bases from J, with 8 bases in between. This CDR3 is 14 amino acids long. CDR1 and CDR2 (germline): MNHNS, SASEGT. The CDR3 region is CASSEALYTGELFF. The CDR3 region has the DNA TGTGCCAGCAGTGAGGCGTTGTACACCGGGGAGCTGTTTTTT.

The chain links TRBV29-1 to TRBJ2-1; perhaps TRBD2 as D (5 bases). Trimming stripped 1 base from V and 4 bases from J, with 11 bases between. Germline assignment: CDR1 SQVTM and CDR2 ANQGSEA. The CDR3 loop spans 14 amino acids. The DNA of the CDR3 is TGCAGCGTTGAAGGGGGTCGGGGATACAATGAGCAGTTCTTC. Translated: CSVEGGRGYNEQFF.

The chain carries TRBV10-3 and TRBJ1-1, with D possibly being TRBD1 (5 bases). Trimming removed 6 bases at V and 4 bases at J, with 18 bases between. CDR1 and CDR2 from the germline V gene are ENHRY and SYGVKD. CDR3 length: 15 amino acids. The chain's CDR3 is CAISDSRVLGTEAFF. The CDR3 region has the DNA TGTGCCATCAGCGACTCCAGGGTTTTAGGCACTGAAGCTTTCTTT.

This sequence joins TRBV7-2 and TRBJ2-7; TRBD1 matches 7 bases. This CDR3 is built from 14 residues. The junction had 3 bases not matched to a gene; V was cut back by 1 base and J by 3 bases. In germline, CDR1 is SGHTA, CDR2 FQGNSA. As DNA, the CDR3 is TGTGCCAGCAGCTTAGGTCAGGGGGACTACGAGCAGTACTTC. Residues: CASSLGQGDYEQYF.